Shown below are 8 T cell receptor beta chains from a single sample sequenced in a study of blood T cell repertoires in COVID-19. Clones were sequenced by immunoSEQ multiplex PCR, and TCRdb holds only the in-frame ones, with some missing. The sample lists 260,000 or so clones, approximately 85% occurring once. Source material: peripheral blood. Every receptor here comes from a human donor in a cohort sampled during active COVID-19.

The V call is TRBV30, the J call TRBJ1-2, with D possibly being TRBD1 (6 bases). The CDR3 loop spans 13 amino acids. The V end was cut by 4 bases, the J end by 4 bases, with 13 bases between. Germline V CDR1 and CDR2: GTSNPN, SVGIG (reference sequence). This chain's CDR3 is CAWTQDRGYGYTF. The CDR3 region has the DNA TGTGCCTGGACCCAGGACAGAGGCTATGGCTACACCTTC.

This chain links TRBV7-2 with TRBJ2-3; a possible D gene is TRBD1 (6 bases). CDR1 is SGHTA and CDR2 is FQGNSA in the germline V gene. The CDR3 spans 14 residues. V lost 0 bases to trimming and J lost 9 bases, with 13 bases between them. CDR3 loop: CASSLARQANTQYF. The CDR3 bases are TGTGCCAGCAGCTTAGCGAGACAGGCTAACACGCAGTATTTT.

The rearrangement joins TRBV30 to TRBJ2-7, with TRBD2 matching over 9 bases. V was pared by 4 bases and J by 4 bases, with 5 bases of the junction left unmatched. The CDR3 has 13 amino acids. Germline values: CDR1 GTSNPN, CDR2 SVGIG (reference sequence). CDR3 amino acids: CAWTPAGGYEQYF. Written as DNA, the CDR3 is TGTGCCTGGACCCCAGCGGGAGGTTACGAGCAGTACTTC.

The chain couples TRBV9 to TRBJ1-2, with D hard to call. The length of the CDR3 is 15 residues. Per germline, CDR1 SGDLS and CDR2 YYNGEE. The germline V and J ends were trimmed by 3 bases and 0 bases, with 12 bases remaining between them. The CDR3 is CASSGRTEANYGYTF. In nucleotides, the CDR3 is TGTGCCAGCAGCGGAAGGACGGAGGCTAACTATGGCTACACCTTC.

This chain joins TRBV10-3 and TRBJ1-6; 8 bases agree with TRBD1. Germline CDR1 reads ENHRY; CDR2 reads SYGVKD. This CDR3 region has 14 residues. V trimming: 6 bases; J trimming: 10 bases; junction bases outside the gene matches: 8. Written as DNA, the CDR3 is TGTGCCATCAGGGTTGACAGGGGCAAGTCACCCCTCCACTTT. It specifies CAIRVDRGKSPLHF.

As DNA, the CDR3 is TGCGCCAGCACCGGGGGGTACTACGAGCAGTACTTC. This gives the protein CASTGGYYEQYF. V usage is TRBV10-2 and J usage is TRBJ2-7, with 7 bases lining up with TRBD2. The CDR3 length is 12 residues. After removal of 7 bases from V and 3 bases from J, the junction contained 3 bases not matched to a gene. Germline V gene lookup returns CDR1 WSHSY and CDR2 SAAADI.

This clone is a singleton in its sample. The chain is built from TRBV27 and TRBJ2-7; 7 bases agree with TRBD1. Germline V CDR1 and CDR2: MNHEY, SMNVEV (reference sequence). Germline trimming cut 6 bases from V and 3 bases from J; bases unmatched to any gene: 17. The CDR3 runs to 17 residues. The CDR3 sequence: CASSLAISTGRVYEQYF. The CDR3 nucleotides are TGTGCCAGCAGCCTCGCTATCTCGACAGGGAGAGTCTACGAGCAGTACTTC.

The V and J genes are TRBV7-8 and TRBJ1-1, with D unclear. There are 18 residues in the CDR3. Trimming left V 1 base short and J 1 base short, with 19 bases between. In germline, CDR1 is SGHVS, CDR2 FQNEAQ. The CDR3 region has the DNA TGTGCCAGCAGCTTAGACTCCCGTGTTCTTGCGGGGAACACTGAAGCTTTCTTT. Its protein is CASSLDSRVLAGNTEAFF.